Shown below are 23 T cell receptor beta chains from a single sample sequenced in a study of OX40 agonist ivuxolimab in advanced cancers. Assay used: immunoSEQ multiplex PCR; TCRdb lists only in-frame clones, some missing. The sample gives fewer than 85,000 clones, roughly 86% of which show up once; 0.99% is in the top ten. The starting material was CD4+ or CD8+ T cells sorted from blood, obtained in a trial of the OX40 agonist ivuxolimab. Receptor source: an adult with an advanced solid tumor such as melanoma, head and neck, liver or kidney cancer.

The V gene is TRBV18, the J gene TRBJ2-3, with D perhaps TRBD1 or TRBD2 (5 bases each). This CDR3 region has 14 residues. Trimming pared 3 bases from V and 3 bases from J, leaving 10 bases between. Per germline, CDR1 KGHSH and CDR2 LQKENI. CDR3 sequence reads: CASSPVRETDTQYF. The CDR3 DNA reads as TGTGCCAGCTCACCTGTCAGGGAGACAGATACGCAGTATTTT.

The chain has TRBV7-9 and TRBJ2-1, with D possibly TRBD2 on 5 matching bases. With 7 bases removed from V and 8 bases from J, the gap between germline ends came to 18 bases. There are 14 residues in the CDR3. Germline V gene data show CDR1 as SEHNR and CDR2 as FQNEAQ (reference sequence). The DNA for the CDR3 is TGTGCCAGCATCCTTACTGGACTCGGGGATGAGCAGTTCTTC. Translation: CASILTGLGDEQFF.

The genes are TRBV27 and TRBJ1-6; D call uncertain. V lost 5 bases to trimming and J lost 5 bases, with 13 bases between them. Looked up from germline, CDR1 is MNHEY and CDR2 is SMNVEV (reference sequence). This CDR3 spans 15 amino acids. CDR3 loop: CASSPWNRDNSPLHF. The DNA for the CDR3 is TGTGCCAGCAGTCCCTGGAACCGTGATAATTCACCCCTCCACTTT.

The chain uses TRBV29-1 and TRBJ1-4, with D tentatively TRBD1 (5 bases). V gave up 6 bases and J gave up 8 bases, with 25 bases separating them. The germline V gene encodes CDR1 SQVTM and CDR2 ANQGSEA. This CDR3 comprises 16 residues. CDR3: CSVARGGSGGREKLFF. The CDR3 DNA is TGCAGCGTGGCCCGTGGAGGGTCGGGGGGAAGAGAAAAACTGTTTTTT.

V gene TRBV18 combines with J gene TRBJ1-5, with D possibly being TRBD1 (6 bases). Germline assignment: CDR1 KGHSH and CDR2 LQKENI. The germline V and J ends were trimmed by 6 bases and 3 bases, with 15 bases remaining between them. The CDR3 consists of 15 residues. The CDR3 region has the DNA TGTGCCAGCTCGCGCCTACAGGGCTCCAATCAGCCCCAGCATTTT. Amino acids: CASSRLQGSNQPQHF.

The rearrangement links TRBV19 to TRBJ1-2, with TRBD1 matching 8 bases. The CDR3 is 13 amino acids. The V gene end was trimmed by 6 bases and the J gene end by 4 bases; junction bases not matched to a gene: 4. Per the germline V gene, CDR1 is LNHDA and CDR2 is SQIVND (reference sequence). Here the CDR3 DNA reads TGTGCCAGTAGCCTACAGGGGGTCTATGGCTACACCTTC. Its protein product is CASSLQGVYGYTF.

The chain employs TRBV7-3 and TRBJ2-7; the D call may be TRBD1 or TRBD2 (6 bases each). CDR3 length: 14 residues. The V end lost 4 bases, the J end lost 3 bases, and 13 bases lay between the germline ends. Germline V gene data show CDR1 as SGHTA and CDR2 as FQGTGA. DNA for the CDR3: TGTGCCAGCAGCTCTGGGGGGCTGGTCTACGAGCAGTACTTC. This encodes CASSSGGLVYEQYF.

The V and J genes are TRBV2 and TRBJ1-1, with D possibly TRBD1 on 6 matching bases. V gave up 6 bases and J gave up 1 base, with 12 bases separating them. Germline CDR1 reads SNHLY; CDR2 reads FYNNEI. The CDR3 runs 14 residues. The CDR3 nucleotides read TGTGCCAGCAGCTGGACAGACCGGAACACTGAAGCTTTCTTT. Residues: CASSWTDRNTEAFF.

This sequence joins TRBV14 and TRBJ1-1; D gene uncertain. Germline V CDR1 and CDR2: SGHDN, FVKESK. Trimming shortened V by 4 bases and J by 2 bases, and 11 bases separated the two germline ends. The CDR3 length is 14 residues. In DNA form, the CDR3 reads TGTGCCAGCAGCCTAGCCATGGGCAACACTGAAGCTTTCTTT. It encodes CASSLAMGNTEAFF.

The chain joins TRBV11-1 to TRBJ1-2; 12 nucleotides align to TRBD1. CDR3 size: 14 residues. CDR1 SGHAT and CDR2 FQDESV come from the germline V gene (reference sequence). With 5 bases clipped from V and 7 bases from J, the junction kept 5 bases outside the gene matches. The CDR3 protein is CASSPGTGGRGYTF. CDR3 in DNA: TGTGCCAGCAGCCCGGGGACAGGGGGCCGTGGCTACACCTTC.

This chain joins TRBV5-6 and TRBJ2-7; 12 bases fit TRBD1. The CDR3 is 14 amino acids. The V and J ends lost 4 bases and 6 bases, in that order; junction bases with no gene match: 5. The germline V gene encodes CDR1 SGHDT and CDR2 YYEEEE. As DNA, the CDR3 is TGTGCCAGCAGCCCGGGACAGGGGGCGCGCGAGCAGTACTTC. It translates to CASSPGQGAREQYF.

The chain combines TRBV7-3 with TRBJ2-3; the D is unclear. This CDR3 contains 20 residues. Germline V gene lookup returns CDR1 SGHTA and CDR2 FQGTGA. Trimming took off 1 base at V and 3 bases at J, with 26 bases between the two ends. The CDR3 region has the DNA TGTGCCAGCAGCTTAAGGGCGCCGGATCCTAGTACCGCCGGTACAGATACGCAGTATTTT. As protein: CASSLRAPDPSTAGTDTQYF.

The rearrangement links TRBV7-3 to TRBJ2-7; no reliable D call. The CDR3 sequence is 12 residues long. Germline lookup yields CDR1 SGHTA and CDR2 FQGTGA. The V gene lost 2 bases and the J gene lost 6 bases, with 8 bases spanning the gap. The chain's CDR3 is CASSLGAIEQYF. As DNA, the CDR3 is TGTGCCAGCAGCTTAGGAGCCATCGAGCAGTACTTC.

The chain has TRBV7-7 and TRBJ2-2, with D unresolved. V was shortened by 2 bases and J by 6 bases, with 13 bases between the two germline ends. The CDR3 spans 15 residues. CDR1 is SSHAT and CDR2 is FNYEAQ in the germline V gene (reference sequence). The CDR3 protein is CASSLFHSEAGELFF. The CDR3, as DNA: TGTGCCAGCAGCTTATTTCACAGTGAGGCCGGGGAGCTGTTTTTT. The full variable domain, in which reference TRBV7-7 and TRBJ2-2 provide the parts outside the CDR3, is GAGVSQSPRYKVTKRGQDVTLRCDPISSHATLYWYQQALGQGPEFLTYFNYEAQPDKSGLPSDRFSAERPEGSISTLTIQRTEQRDSAMYRCASSLFHSEAGELFFGEGSRLTVL.

The chain recombines TRBV2 with TRBJ2-7; 13 nucleotides line up with TRBD2. Germline V gene lookup returns CDR1 SNHLY and CDR2 FYNNEI. This CDR3 has 16 amino acids. The J segment lost 4 bases and the V segment lost 6 bases, leaving 9 bases of the junction unmatched. CDR3 residues: CASSPTLAGGSYEQYF. In nucleotides, the CDR3 is TGTGCCAGCAGCCCCACACTAGCGGGGGGGAGTTACGAGCAGTACTTC.

This sequence joins TRBV11-2 and TRBJ2-7, with 9 bases identical to TRBD2. Germline V gives CDR1 SGHAT, CDR2 FQNNGV. The length of the CDR3 is 15 residues. J gave up 4 bases and V 0 bases, and 4 bases lay outside the gene matches. The DNA for the CDR3 is TGTGCCAGCAGCTTAGATCGGCTAGCGGGATACGAGCAGTACTTC. As protein: CASSLDRLAGYEQYF.

This clone occurred a few times. The rearrangement links TRBV6-5 to TRBJ2-7; TRBD2 aligns across 8 bases. The CDR3 has 13 residues. Losses at the gene ends were 6 bases for V and 2 bases for J; bases not matched to a gene: 3. CDR1 is MNHEY, CDR2 SVGAGI, per germline. DNA of the CDR3: TGTGCCAGCAGGACTAGCGTGACCTACGAGCAGTACTTC. It is translated as CASRTSVTYEQYF.

This chain connects TRBV5-1 to TRBJ2-2; D may be TRBD2 (5 bases). The CDR3 extends over 15 amino acids. Germline CDR1 and CDR2: SGHRS and YFSETQ. Trimming left V 3 bases short and J 5 bases short, with 14 bases between. The DNA of the CDR3 is TGCGCCAGCAGCTCGACGGGGTGGAGTACCGGGGAGCTGTTTTTT. This encodes CASSSTGWSTGELFF.

V is TRBV5-1 and J is TRBJ2-5, with TRBD2 identical over 14 bases. CDR3 length: 16 amino acids. J gave up 2 bases and V 3 bases, and 3 bases lay outside the gene matches. The germline V gene has CDR1 SGHRS and CDR2 YFSETQ. The CDR3 is CASSSGLAGGQETQYF. CDR3 coding DNA: TGCGCCAGCAGCTCCGGACTAGCGGGGGGACAAGAGACCCAGTACTTC. The full variable domain, in which reference TRBV5-1 and TRBJ2-5 provide the parts outside the CDR3, is KAGVTQTPRYLIKTRGQQVTLSCSPISGHRSVSWYQQTPGQGLQFLFEYFSETQRNKGNFPGRFSGRQFSNSRSEMNVSTLELGDSALYLCASSSGLAGGQETQYFGPGTRLLVL.

The chain joins TRBV29-1 to TRBJ1-6; D is perhaps TRBD1 (6 bases). Between the trimmed V and J ends, which lost 4 bases and 4 bases, there was a span of 20 bases. The CDR3 consists of 17 residues. Germline assignment: CDR1 SQVTM and CDR2 ANQGSEA. The CDR3 reads CSVVVGGDPAYNSPLHF. Here the CDR3 DNA reads TGCAGCGTTGTAGTAGGGGGGGACCCCGCATATAATTCACCCCTCCACTTT.

This clone was seen once. The V and J genes are TRBV4-3 and TRBJ2-1; TRBD2 might be the D (6 bases). V was clipped by 2 bases and J by 0 bases, with 8 bases between them. This CDR3 is built from 15 residues. From germline, CDR1 is LGHNA and CDR2 YSLEER. The CDR3 here is CASSQSGSSYNEQFF. CDR3 DNA sequence: TGCGCCAGCAGCCAATCCGGGAGCTCCTACAATGAGCAGTTCTTC.

This chain uses TRBV4-3 with TRBJ2-2; 9 nucleotides line up with TRBD2. The CDR3 runs to 17 residues. Germline CDR1 and CDR2: LGHNA and YSLEER. After removal of 3 bases from V and 5 bases from J, the junction contained 10 bases not matched to a gene. The chain's CDR3 is CASSQIPGLASTGELFF. The DNA of the CDR3 is TGCGCCAGCAGCCAGATTCCGGGACTAGCCTCAACCGGGGAGCTGTTTTTT.

The chain carries TRBV5-6 and TRBJ1-2; D unclear. The CDR3 has 13 amino acids. The V end lost 3 bases, the J end lost 1 base, and 7 bases lay between the germline ends. Looked up from germline, CDR1 is SGHDT and CDR2 is YYEEEE. This CDR3 reads CASSSDVNYGYTF. For the CDR3, the DNA is TGTGCCAGCAGCTCCGACGTTAACTATGGCTACACCTTC.